This TCR beta chain stems from a study of blood T cell repertoires in COVID-19. Study summary: The samples span acute and convalescent COVID-19 from the United States, Italy and Spain. From T cells, B-cell-depleted T cells, or PBMCs came the material, which was cDNA or gDNA.

Clones were sequenced by immunoSEQ multiplex PCR, and TCRdb holds only the in-frame ones, with some missing. The sample consists of roughly 70,000 clones, about 83% of them appearing once. Material for sequencing was peripheral blood. The sequence derives from a woman of 80 years or more with acute or convalescent COVID-19.

The CDR3: CASSEGWLDRTGELFF. The CDR3 region has the DNA TGTGCCAGCAGTGAAGGGTGGCTAGATAGGACCGGGGAGCTGTTTTTT. This chain joins TRBV2 and TRBJ2-2; D unresolved. Germline values: CDR1 SNHLY, CDR2 FYNNEI. V lost 1 base, J lost 5 bases, and 14 bases lay in between. This CDR3 region has 16 residues.